These T cell receptor beta chains were read from a single sample in a study of blood T cell repertoires in COVID-19. Measured with immunoSEQ multiplex PCR; TCRdb has only the in-frame clones, and not every one. This repertoire shows 210,000 or so clones, about 90% found once; its top ten account for 10% to 11%. The sequencing input was PBMCs or T cells enriched from blood (not recorded which). These receptors came from a man aged 30 to 39 who had recovered from COVID-19. The CDR3 runs from the conserved cysteine through the conserved F or W. D genes are given only for firm matches. Where a row states a size, it is once, few, many or the class of an expanded clone; other rows omit it.

V gene: TRBV5-6; clone size: NA; D gene: TRBD2; J gene: TRBJ2-1; CDR3 protein: CASSLEREGLSSARNEQFF; CDR3 DNA: TGTGCCAGCAGCTTGGAGCGGGAGGGCCTCTCCTCTGCGCGAAATGAGCAGTTCTTC
V gene: TRBV7-2; clone size: NA; D gene: TRBD2; J gene: TRBJ2-5; CDR3 protein: CASSLVFGLATSSQETQYF; CDR3 DNA: TGTGCCAGCAGCTTAGTATTCGGACTAGCGACTTCCTCCCAAGAGACCCAGTACTTC
V gene: TRBV18; clone size: NA; D gene: NA; J gene: TRBJ1-2; CDR3 protein: CASSPPHMARYGYTF; CDR3 DNA: TGTGCCAGCTCACCACCCCACATGGCCCGCTATGGCTACACCTTC
V gene: TRBV19; clone size: NA; D gene: NA; J gene: TRBJ2-5; CDR3 protein: CASSIPGLLRAQYF; CDR3 DNA: TGTGCCAGTAGTATACCGGGACTGCTGAGGGCCCAGTACTTC
V gene: TRBV11-1; clone size: NA; D gene: NA; J gene: TRBJ1-6; CDR3 protein: CASTRDGGGNSPLHF; CDR3 DNA: TGTGCCAGCACCCGCGACGGGGGTGGCAATTCACCCCTCCACTTT
V gene: TRBV4-2; clone size: NA; D gene: NA; J gene: TRBJ1-5; CDR3 protein: CASSQDQGMNQPQHF; CDR3 DNA: TGTGCCAGCAGCCAAGATCAGGGGATGAATCAGCCCCAGCATTTT
V gene: TRBV21-1; clone size: NA; D gene: NA; J gene: TRBJ1-5; CDR3 protein: CASSLPGQGYHGNQPQHF; CDR3 DNA: TGTGCCAGCAGCTTACCGGGACAGGGATACCATGGGAATCAGCCCCAGCATTTT
V gene: TRBV6-5; clone size: once; D gene: NA; J gene: TRBJ2-7; CDR3 protein: CASSSGVPYEQYF; CDR3 DNA: TGTGCCAGCAGTTCCGGGGTCCCCTACGAGCAGTACTTC
V gene: TRBV19; clone size: once; D gene: NA; J gene: TRBJ1-1; CDR3 protein: CASQQGNTEAFF; CDR3 DNA: TGTGCCAGTCAACAGGGGAACACTGAAGCTTTCTTT
V gene: TRBV15; clone size: once; D gene: TRBD2; J gene: TRBJ2-3; CDR3 protein: CATSRKPSSGNGDTQYF; CDR3 DNA: TGTGCCACCAGCAGAAAACCCTCTAGCGGGAATGGGGATACGCAGTATTTT
V gene: TRBV6-5; clone size: NA; D gene: NA; J gene: TRBJ1-2; CDR3 protein: CASSPQGLGYTF; CDR3 DNA: TGTGCCAGCAGTCCGCAGGGGCTTGGCTACACCTTC
V gene: TRBV9; clone size: NA; D gene: NA; J gene: TRBJ1-2; CDR3 protein: CASSPLEGDPRDYGYTF; CDR3 DNA: TGTGCCAGCAGCCCACTAGAGGGGGACCCCCGGGACTATGGCTACACCTTC
V gene: TRBV10-1; clone size: NA; D gene: NA; J gene: TRBJ2-3; CDR3 protein: CASSELGPDTQYF; CDR3 DNA: TGCGCCAGCAGTGAGTTGGGGCCAGATACGCAGTATTTT
V gene: TRBV28; clone size: NA; D gene: TRBD1; J gene: TRBJ1-2; CDR3 protein: CASSFGTGRFGYGYTF; CDR3 DNA: TGTGCCAGCAGTTTCGGGACAGGGAGGTTTGGCTATGGCTACACCTTC
V gene: TRBV11-2; clone size: NA; D gene: NA; J gene: TRBJ2-7; CDR3 protein: CASSSGTSRRSEQYF; CDR3 DNA: TGTGCCAGCAGCTCGGGGACTTCTCGGAGGAGCGAGCAGTACTTC
V gene: TRBV5-1; clone size: NA; D gene: NA; J gene: TRBJ2-1; CDR3 protein: CASSFLVDKPNEQFF; CDR3 DNA: TGCGCCAGCAGCTTTCTAGTAGATAAACCGAATGAGCAGTTCTTC
V gene: TRBV25-1; clone size: NA; D gene: NA; J gene: TRBJ1-6; CDR3 protein: CASSDAGINNSPLHF; CDR3 DNA: TGTGCCAGCAGTGATGCAGGGATCAATAATTCACCCCTCCACTTT
V gene: TRBV27; clone size: NA; D gene: TRBD1; J gene: TRBJ2-1; CDR3 protein: CASSLQTGVNEQFF; CDR3 DNA: TGTGCCAGCAGTTTACAGACAGGGGTGAATGAGCAGTTCTTC
V gene: TRBV5-1; clone size: once; D gene: NA; J gene: TRBJ1-2; CDR3 protein: CASSLPGTNYGYTF; CDR3 DNA: TGCGCCAGCAGCTTGCCAGGGACTAACTATGGCTACACCTTC
V gene: TRBV5-1; clone size: NA; D gene: NA; J gene: TRBJ1-2; CDR3 protein: CASSLGRDYGYTF; CDR3 DNA: TGCGCCAGCAGCTTGGGACGGGACTATGGCTACACCTTC
V gene: TRBV2; clone size: NA; D gene: NA; J gene: TRBJ2-1; CDR3 protein: CASSEQPGNEQFF; CDR3 DNA: TGTGCCAGCAGTGAGCAGCCGGGGAATGAGCAGTTCTTC
V gene: TRBV5-6; clone size: NA; D gene: NA; J gene: TRBJ2-1; CDR3 protein: CASSPDDGSSYNEQFF; CDR3 DNA: TGTGCCAGCAGCCCCGATGACGGGAGCTCCTACAATGAGCAGTTCTTC
V gene: TRBV5-5; clone size: NA; D gene: NA; J gene: TRBJ2-3; CDR3 protein: CASSPLVGFTDTQYF; CDR3 DNA: TGTGCCAGCAGCCCCCTTGTCGGGTTTACAGATACGCAGTATTTT
V gene: TRBV7-9; clone size: NA; D gene: NA; J gene: TRBJ2-1; CDR3 protein: CASSLGYREQFF; CDR3 DNA: TGTGCCAGCAGCTTAGGTTACAGGGAGCAGTTCTTC
V gene: TRBV5-1; clone size: NA; D gene: NA; J gene: TRBJ1-6; CDR3 protein: CASSLGQEYSPLHF; CDR3 DNA: TGCGCCAGCAGCTTGGGACAGGAATATTCACCCCTCCACTTT
V gene: TRBV3-1/TRBV3-2; clone size: NA; D gene: TRBD2; J gene: TRBJ2-5; CDR3 protein: CASSPQRLAGGPSGETQYF; CDR3 DNA: TGTGCCAGCAGCCCCCAACGGCTAGCGGGAGGACCCTCGGGGGAGACCCAGTACTTC
V gene: TRBV18; clone size: NA; D gene: TRBD1; J gene: TRBJ2-3; CDR3 protein: CASSPGQGFADTQYF; CDR3 DNA: TGTGCCAGCTCACCAGGACAGGGGTTCGCAGATACGCAGTATTTT
V gene: TRBV6-1; clone size: NA; D gene: NA; J gene: TRBJ2-2; CDR3 protein: CASSDPKKTANTGELFF; CDR3 DNA: TGTGCCAGCAGTGACCCTAAAAAAACAGCGAACACCGGGGAGCTGTTTTTT
V gene: TRBV7-8; clone size: NA; D gene: TRBD1; J gene: TRBJ1-2; CDR3 protein: CASSTYGRGRGSGYGYTF; CDR3 DNA: TGTGCCAGCAGCACCTACGGCAGGGGGCGCGGGTCGGGCTATGGCTACACCTTC
V gene: TRBV6-5; clone size: NA; D gene: NA; J gene: TRBJ2-7; CDR3 protein: CASSYSSSYEQYF; CDR3 DNA: TGTGCCAGCAGTTACTCCTCCAGTTACGAGCAGTACTTC
V gene: TRBV29-1; clone size: NA; D gene: NA; J gene: TRBJ1-1; CDR3 protein: CSVGPEAFF; CDR3 DNA: TGCAGCGTTGGGCCTGAAGCTTTCTTT
V gene: TRBV27; clone size: NA; D gene: NA; J gene: TRBJ2-1; CDR3 protein: CASSFHDKNEQFF; CDR3 DNA: TGTGCCAGCAGTTTCCACGACAAGAATGAGCAGTTCTTC